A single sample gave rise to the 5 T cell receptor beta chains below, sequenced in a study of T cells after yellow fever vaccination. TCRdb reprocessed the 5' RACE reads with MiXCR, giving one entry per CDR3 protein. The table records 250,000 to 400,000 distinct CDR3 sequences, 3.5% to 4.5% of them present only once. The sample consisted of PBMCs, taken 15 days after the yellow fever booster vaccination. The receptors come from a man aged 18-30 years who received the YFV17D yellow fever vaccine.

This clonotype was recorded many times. The CDR3 here is CASSSLGPQYF. The CDR3 nucleotides are TGTGCCAGCAGCTCCCTAGGGCCCCAGTACTTC. The rearrangement links TRBV7-3 to TRBJ2-5; D unclear. Trimming shortened V by 4 bases and J by 9 bases, and 9 bases separated the two germline ends. Germline CDR1 SGHTA, CDR2 FQGTGA. The CDR3 has 11 residues.

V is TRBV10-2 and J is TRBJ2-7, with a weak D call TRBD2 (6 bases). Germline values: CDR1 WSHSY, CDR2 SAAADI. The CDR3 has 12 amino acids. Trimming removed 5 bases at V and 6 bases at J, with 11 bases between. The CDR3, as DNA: TGCGCCAGCAGTCGGGGGTGGGTCGAGCAGTACGTC. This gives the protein CASSRGWVEQYV.

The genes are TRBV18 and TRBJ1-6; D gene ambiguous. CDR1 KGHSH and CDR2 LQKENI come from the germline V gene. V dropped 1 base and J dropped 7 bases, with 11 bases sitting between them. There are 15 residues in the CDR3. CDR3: CASSPRGIRNSPLHF. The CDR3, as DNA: TGTGCCAGCTCACCACGGGGTATCCGCAATTCACCCCTCCACTTT.

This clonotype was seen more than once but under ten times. The CDR3 DNA is TGCGCCAGCAGCTGGGGACTAGCGGCCCTGGATACGCAGTATTTT. This codes for CASSWGLAALDTQYF. The V and J genes are TRBV5-1 and TRBJ2-3; 11 bases align to TRBD2. The CDR3 is 15 residues long. Germline trimming cut 3 bases from V and 6 bases from J; bases unmatched to any gene: 6. The V gene's germline CDR1 is SGHRS and CDR2 YFSETQ.

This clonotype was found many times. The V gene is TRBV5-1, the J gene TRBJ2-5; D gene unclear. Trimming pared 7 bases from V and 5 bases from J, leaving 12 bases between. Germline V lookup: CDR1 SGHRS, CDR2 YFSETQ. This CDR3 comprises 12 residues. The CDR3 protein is CASSGDAETQYF. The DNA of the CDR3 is TGCGCCAGCTCGGGCGATGCGGAGACCCAGTACTTC.